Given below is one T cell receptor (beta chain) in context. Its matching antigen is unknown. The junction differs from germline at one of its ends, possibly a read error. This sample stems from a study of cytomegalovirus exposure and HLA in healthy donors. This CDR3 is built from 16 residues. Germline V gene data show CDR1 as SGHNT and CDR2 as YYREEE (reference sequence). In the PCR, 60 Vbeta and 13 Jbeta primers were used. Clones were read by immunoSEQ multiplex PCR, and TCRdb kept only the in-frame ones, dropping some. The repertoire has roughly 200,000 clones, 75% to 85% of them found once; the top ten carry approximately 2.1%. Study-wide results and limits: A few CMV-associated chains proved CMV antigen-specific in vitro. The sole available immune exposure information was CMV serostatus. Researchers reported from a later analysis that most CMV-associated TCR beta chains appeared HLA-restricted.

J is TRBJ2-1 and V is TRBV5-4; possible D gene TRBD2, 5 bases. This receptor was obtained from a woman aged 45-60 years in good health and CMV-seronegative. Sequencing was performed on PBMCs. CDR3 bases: TGTGCCAGCAGCCCGCTCGGGATAAGCTCCTACAATGAGCAATTCTTC. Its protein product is CASSPLGISSYNEQFF.